Listed here is a single T cell receptor beta chain. Its antigen is currently unknown. This sample was taken from a study of CD8+ T cells in alopecia areata. Germline loops: CDR1 DFQATT, CDR2 SNEGSKA (reference sequence). The V end was cut by 5 bases, the J end by 13 bases, with 14 bases between. The CDR3 covers 10 residues. It was cDNA, reverse transcribed from extracted RNA, that served as the sequencing template. The table came from immunoSEQ multiplex PCR; TCRdb's copy has only in-frame clones and leaves some out. The sample includes about 220,000 clones, 50% to 70% seen only once; the top ten take around 1.4%. The treatment here: oral pan-JAK inhibitor, 5-10 mg twice daily. Study outcomes and limitations: With tofacitinib ongoing, many expanded lesional clones persisted in both scalp and blood.

The clonotype originates from a human donor with alopecia areata. Sample: CD4+ T cells sorted from blood, taken at week 4, from a patient treated with tofacitinib. This chain connects TRBV20-1 to TRBJ1-2; maybe TRBD1 (6 bases). CDR3 DNA: TGCAGTGCTGGTTACAGGGAAGGCACCTTC. This sequence encodes CSAGYREGTF.